This TCR beta chain derives from a study of Graves' ophthalmopathy and Graves' hyperthyroidism (dated by TCRdb to about 2018). A note on the overall study: Peripheral blood was collected at initial diagnosis, before any treatment. TCR beta repertoire signatures were used to distinguish Graves' ophthalmopathy from Graves' hyperthyroidism and to predict progression to ophthalmopathy. In total, 135 blood samples were TCR-sequenced: fewer than 50 ophthalmopathy, under 80 hyperthyroidism and some 17 hyperthyroidism-to-ophthalmopathy patients. A discovery set of 95 to 100 patients (around 40 ophthalmopathy, 57 stable hyperthyroidism) was enrolled to explore V-J signatures distinguishing ophthalmopathy from hyperthyroidism. The independent validation cohort included approximately 19 hyperthyroidism patients plus 17 patients who later progressed from hyperthyroidism to ophthalmopathy. T-cell repertoires of thyroid tissue and blood were compared in six hyperthyroidism patients. Following sample collection, hyperthyroidism patients were given methimazole at a starting dose of 30 mg daily, and ophthalmopathy patients were given high-dose intravenous methylprednisolone. The 90 to 100 discovery patients were randomly divided into training and test sets at a 7:3 ratio. Here is what the overall study found, with its caveats: In cross-validation, the 13-signature model distinguished ophthalmopathy from stable hyperthyroidism with approximately 90% sensitivity and approximately 81% specificity, while in the test set the corresponding values were 80% and 75%. Most of the expanded thyroid clonotypes with a frequency above 0.001 were also detected in blood, and it was suggested that the thyroid immune response may be reflected by blood repertoires. In validation, the model predicted ophthalmopathy progression with more than 70% sensitivity and around 72% specificity; some 13 predicted patients were CT-confirmed with GO in a median of around 6 months. No statistical method was used to set the sample size in advance, and the investigators knew which group each participant was assigned to.

For repertoire sequencing, TCR beta CDR3 regions were amplified from RNA transcripts. The first round of RT-PCR was done with HTBI primers and the Qiagen OneStep RT-PCR kit, and was followed by a second round of multiplex PCR, then size selection and purification. The libraries underwent paired-end sequencing with 100 bp reads on an Illumina HiSeq2000. Per the original workflow: SOAPnuke was used for read processing, and reads with adapters, uncalled bases, a mean Phred below 15, or no exact constant-primer or identifier match were discarded. COPE v1.2.5 was used to merge the high-quality paired reads. Each unique nucleotide sequence was defined as a clonotype, and clonotypes were aligned to IMGT TRB V, D and J references with MiTCR v1.1. The analysis was limited to V-J combinations with a frequency above 0.0001, which together covered roughly 99% of repertoires. A TCR clonal expansion and chaos score per V-J combination was defined as the ratio of F50 clonal expansion to chaos observed in the TCRdist matrix. Welch's t-statistics and random forest were used to narrow the features down to about a dozen V-J combinations, which were then fed into a naive Bayes classifier. The Morisita-Horn index was used to measure how similar the thyroid and blood repertoires were. TCRdb passed the public sequencing reads through fastp at Q25 and MiXCR, retaining productive beta sequences. Merged by CDR3 protein, the rows form single entries marked with the most common genes and DNA. The V and J calls here are based on TCRdb, not the publication. The sample table records under 800,000 distinct CDR3 sequences; 22% of these occur just once. The ten largest clonotypes hold 7.1% of the sample.

This clonotype was counted at least ten times. Its antigen is still unknown. The record has no base qualities; no much larger clone is one base away. Reading the germline V gene gives CDR1 SQVTM and CDR2 ANQGSEA. Between the V and J ends, shortened by 5 bases and 9 bases respectively, the junction contains 16 bases. Measured from the cysteine to the phenylalanine, the CDR3 is 12 residues long. The retained sequence is limited to the CDR3, 36 bases, with the frame set at the first base. A patient counted as having stable hyperthyroidism if there was no progression to ophthalmopathy within 18 months of follow-up. Hyperthyroidism patients were newly diagnosed, with disease duration under 2 months, and aged 18 to 65 years. Patients with other autoimmune diseases, uncontrolled infections, pregnancy or lactation were excluded from the study. Clinical symptoms, serum thyroxine, TRAb, thyroid ultrasound and orbital computed tomography were used for diagnosis. PBMCs were isolated from about 9.2 ml of fresh peripheral blood by Ficoll-Paque density gradient centrifugation. Total RNA was extracted using Trizol reagent, and RNA quality was checked on an Agilent 2100 Bioanalyzer.

Recombination connected TRBV29-1 to TRBJ2-5; the D gene identity is not certain. What was sequenced was peripheral blood. The sequence was obtained from a woman aged 18-35 years with stable Graves' hyperthyroidism. Some clones in this sample may be carry-over from other donors' samples. Donor details come from another sample of the same person, matched by shared clones. This receptor carries the CDR3 CSVPASSRPQYF. The nucleotide sequence is TGCAGCGTTCCTGCCTCATCCCGTCCCCAGTACTTC.